A selection of T cell receptor beta chains follows, all from one sample in a study of technical replicates of blood from several donors. This table comes from immunoSEQ multiplex PCR, and its TCRdb copy is limited to in-frame clones, with some not included. The data show more than 75,000 clones, 95% to 96% seen once. Material for sequencing was T cells isolated from PBMCs. The receptors shown here come from a human donor in good health. Both conserved end residues are part of each CDR3. D genes are given only for firm matches. Only part of the rows carry a size: once, few, many, or a class if the clone is expanded.

>TRBJ2-7|NA|TRBV9|TRBD1
TGTGCCAGCAGCCCCCGACAGGGCTACGAGCAGTACTTC
CASSPRQGYEQYF
>TRBJ1-2|NA|TRBV7-9|NA
TGTGCCAGCAGCTACCGACATCCTAACTATGGCTACACCTTC
CASSYRHPNYGYTF
>TRBJ2-7|once|TRBV7-2|NA
TGTGCCAGCAGCCTAAGACTAGGGCGCTCCTACGAGCAGTACTTC
CASSLRLGRSYEQYF
>TRBJ1-5|NA|TRBV18|NA
TGTGCCAGCTCACCCTTACAGGGCTCATCGCAGCCCCAGCATTTT
CASSPLQGSSQPQHF
>TRBJ2-7|NA|TRBV28|NA
TGTGCCAGCAGTTTAATGATGGGGGCTATCTCCTACGAGCAGTACTTC
CASSLMMGAISYEQYF
>TRBJ1-2|NA|TRBV27|NA
TGTGCCAGCAGACTAACCGCGACAGATGGCTACACCTTC
CASRLTATDGYTF
>TRBJ2-1|NA|TRBV9|TRBD2
TGTGCCAGCAGCGTACGGGGGGTAGATGAGCAGTTCTTC
CASSVRGVDEQFF
>TRBJ1-4|NA|TRBV27|NA
TGTGCCAGCGGAACTACCTTGAATGAAAAACTGTTTTTT
CASGTTLNEKLFF
>TRBJ1-2|NA|TRBV30|NA
TGTGCCTGGAATGCGGGAGGGTTTCATGGCTACACCTTC
CAWNAGGFHGYTF
>TRBJ2-1|NA|TRBV6-5|NA
TGTGCCAGCAGTTGGACTAGGGGGGTTAGTGAGCAGTTCTTC
CASSWTRGVSEQFF
>TRBJ1-3|once|TRBV5-8|TRBD1
TGTGCCAGCAGCCGAGACAGGGACCCTGGAAACACCATATATTTT
CASSRDRDPGNTIYF
>TRBJ2-7|NA|TRBV10-3|TRBD1
TGTGCCATCAGTGAACTTTCCGGGACAGGGCCCTACGAGCAGTACTTC
CAISELSGTGPYEQYF
>TRBJ2-7|NA|TRBV7-3|NA
TGTGCCAGCAGCTTAAGCGGGTACTCCTACGAGCAGTACTTC
CASSLSGYSYEQYF
>TRBJ2-1|NA|TRBV13|NA
TGTGCCAGCAGCTTAAGTCGGTGGGACACGGATGAGCAGTTCTTC
CASSLSRWDTDEQFF
>TRBJ2-7|NA|TRBV27|TRBD2
TGTGCCAGCATCCGCTCAGGACTAGCGGGAATCTACGAGCAGTACTTC
CASIRSGLAGIYEQYF
>TRBJ1-1|NA|TRBV10-3|NA
TGTGCCATCAGTGAGCCCGTGGGGGGATTGAACACTGAAGCTTTCTTT
CAISEPVGGLNTEAFF
>TRBJ2-6|NA|TRBV30|TRBD1
TGTGCCTGGCTAACAGGGGCTGGGGCCAACGTCCTGACTTTC
CAWLTGAGANVLTF
>TRBJ2-1|NA|TRBV7-2|NA
TGTGCCAGCAGCTTTAAGGCTTCCGGAAGGAGGGCCACCTACAATGAGCAGTTCTTC
CASSFKASGRRATYNEQFF
>TRBJ2-1|NA|TRBV10-3|NA
TGTGCCATCAGTGCCTCTTGGGGGCAGGAGCCCCTGACCTACAATGAGCAGTTCTTC
CAISASWGQEPLTYNEQFF
>TRBJ2-7|NA|TRBV27|NA
TGTGCCAGCAGTTTAGGCAGCGAGCAGTACTTC
CASSLGSEQYF
>TRBJ2-1|NA|TRBV30|TRBD2
TGTGCCTGGAGTGCCTTCCTAGCGGTTAACTACAATGAGCAGTTCTTC
CAWSAFLAVNYNEQFF
>TRBJ1-5|NA|TRBV5-5|NA
TGTGCCAGCAGCTTGGCCGGGGGGAATCAGCCCCAGCATTTT
CASSLAGGNQPQHF
>TRBJ2-7|NA|TRBV19|TRBD2
TGTGCCAGTAGTCCCGGGACTAGCGGGAGCTACGAGCAGTACTTC
CASSPGTSGSYEQYF
>TRBJ2-1|NA|TRBV6-4|TRBD1
TGTGCCAGCAGTAATAAACAGGGGTATGAGCAGTTCTTC
CASSNKQGYEQFF
>TRBJ2-1|NA|TRBV7-2|NA
TGTGCCAGCAGCTTATATTCCCAGGAGGGAGGTCAGTTCTTC
CASSLYSQEGGQFF
>TRBJ2-3|once|TRBV10-3|TRBD2
TGTGCCACAAAACTAGCGGGAGATACGCAGTATTTT
CATKLAGDTQYF
>TRBJ1-3|NA|TRBV5-4|NA
TGTGCCAGCAGCTTGAACACAGAAGGAAACACCATATATTTT
CASSLNTEGNTIYF
>TRBJ2-1|NA|TRBV11-2|TRBD2
TGTGCCAGCAGCTCTTTAGCGGGAGGGCCAAATGAGCAGTTCTTC
CASSSLAGGPNEQFF
>TRBJ1-1|NA|TRBV19|NA
TGTGCCAGTAGTATAGTCCCGGACACTGAAGCTTTCTTT
CASSIVPDTEAFF
>TRBJ1-2|NA|TRBV7-8|NA
TGTGCCAGCAGCCCCGGGACTTGGTTTAGTCATGGCTACACCTTC
CASSPGTWFSHGYTF
>TRBJ2-3|once|TRBV14|TRBD2
TGTGCCAGCAGCGGGAAACTAGCGGGAGGAGGGGATACGCAGTATTTT
CASSGKLAGGGDTQYF
>TRBJ1-1|NA|TRBV5-1|NA
TGCGCCAGCAGCCTTATCGGCGCGGAGAACACTGAAGCTTTCTTT
CASSLIGAENTEAFF
>TRBJ2-3|NA|TRBV5-1|TRBD2
TGCGCCAGCAGCTTGGCCGGACTAGCGGGAGGGGAGAATACGCAGTATTTT
CASSLAGLAGGENTQYF
>TRBJ2-7|few|TRBV7-6|NA
TGTGCCAGCAGCTTATACCCCCTCGGGGGAGCGGGTAGCTCCTACGAGCAGTACTTC
CASSLYPLGGAGSSYEQYF
>TRBJ1-2|NA|TRBV4-3|NA
TGCGCCAGCAGCCAAGATTGGGGGGTCGATGGCTACACCTTC
CASSQDWGVDGYTF
>TRBJ2-7|NA|TRBV19|TRBD1
TGTGCCAGTAACGGACAGGGCTCCTACGAGCAGTACTTC
CASNGQGSYEQYF
>TRBJ2-7|NA|TRBV6-1|TRBD1
TGTGCCAGCCGCCAAATTGACAGGGGCCCCTACGAGCAGTACTTC
CASRQIDRGPYEQYF
>TRBJ1-1|few|TRBV5-1|NA
TGCGCCAGCAGCAGCGGTAGGACTGAAGCTTTCTTT
CASSSGRTEAFF
>TRBJ2-7|NA|TRBV4-3|TRBD1
TGCGCCAGCAGCCAAGATAGGGAACGACAGGGCAGCGAGCAGTACTTC
CASSQDRERQGSEQYF